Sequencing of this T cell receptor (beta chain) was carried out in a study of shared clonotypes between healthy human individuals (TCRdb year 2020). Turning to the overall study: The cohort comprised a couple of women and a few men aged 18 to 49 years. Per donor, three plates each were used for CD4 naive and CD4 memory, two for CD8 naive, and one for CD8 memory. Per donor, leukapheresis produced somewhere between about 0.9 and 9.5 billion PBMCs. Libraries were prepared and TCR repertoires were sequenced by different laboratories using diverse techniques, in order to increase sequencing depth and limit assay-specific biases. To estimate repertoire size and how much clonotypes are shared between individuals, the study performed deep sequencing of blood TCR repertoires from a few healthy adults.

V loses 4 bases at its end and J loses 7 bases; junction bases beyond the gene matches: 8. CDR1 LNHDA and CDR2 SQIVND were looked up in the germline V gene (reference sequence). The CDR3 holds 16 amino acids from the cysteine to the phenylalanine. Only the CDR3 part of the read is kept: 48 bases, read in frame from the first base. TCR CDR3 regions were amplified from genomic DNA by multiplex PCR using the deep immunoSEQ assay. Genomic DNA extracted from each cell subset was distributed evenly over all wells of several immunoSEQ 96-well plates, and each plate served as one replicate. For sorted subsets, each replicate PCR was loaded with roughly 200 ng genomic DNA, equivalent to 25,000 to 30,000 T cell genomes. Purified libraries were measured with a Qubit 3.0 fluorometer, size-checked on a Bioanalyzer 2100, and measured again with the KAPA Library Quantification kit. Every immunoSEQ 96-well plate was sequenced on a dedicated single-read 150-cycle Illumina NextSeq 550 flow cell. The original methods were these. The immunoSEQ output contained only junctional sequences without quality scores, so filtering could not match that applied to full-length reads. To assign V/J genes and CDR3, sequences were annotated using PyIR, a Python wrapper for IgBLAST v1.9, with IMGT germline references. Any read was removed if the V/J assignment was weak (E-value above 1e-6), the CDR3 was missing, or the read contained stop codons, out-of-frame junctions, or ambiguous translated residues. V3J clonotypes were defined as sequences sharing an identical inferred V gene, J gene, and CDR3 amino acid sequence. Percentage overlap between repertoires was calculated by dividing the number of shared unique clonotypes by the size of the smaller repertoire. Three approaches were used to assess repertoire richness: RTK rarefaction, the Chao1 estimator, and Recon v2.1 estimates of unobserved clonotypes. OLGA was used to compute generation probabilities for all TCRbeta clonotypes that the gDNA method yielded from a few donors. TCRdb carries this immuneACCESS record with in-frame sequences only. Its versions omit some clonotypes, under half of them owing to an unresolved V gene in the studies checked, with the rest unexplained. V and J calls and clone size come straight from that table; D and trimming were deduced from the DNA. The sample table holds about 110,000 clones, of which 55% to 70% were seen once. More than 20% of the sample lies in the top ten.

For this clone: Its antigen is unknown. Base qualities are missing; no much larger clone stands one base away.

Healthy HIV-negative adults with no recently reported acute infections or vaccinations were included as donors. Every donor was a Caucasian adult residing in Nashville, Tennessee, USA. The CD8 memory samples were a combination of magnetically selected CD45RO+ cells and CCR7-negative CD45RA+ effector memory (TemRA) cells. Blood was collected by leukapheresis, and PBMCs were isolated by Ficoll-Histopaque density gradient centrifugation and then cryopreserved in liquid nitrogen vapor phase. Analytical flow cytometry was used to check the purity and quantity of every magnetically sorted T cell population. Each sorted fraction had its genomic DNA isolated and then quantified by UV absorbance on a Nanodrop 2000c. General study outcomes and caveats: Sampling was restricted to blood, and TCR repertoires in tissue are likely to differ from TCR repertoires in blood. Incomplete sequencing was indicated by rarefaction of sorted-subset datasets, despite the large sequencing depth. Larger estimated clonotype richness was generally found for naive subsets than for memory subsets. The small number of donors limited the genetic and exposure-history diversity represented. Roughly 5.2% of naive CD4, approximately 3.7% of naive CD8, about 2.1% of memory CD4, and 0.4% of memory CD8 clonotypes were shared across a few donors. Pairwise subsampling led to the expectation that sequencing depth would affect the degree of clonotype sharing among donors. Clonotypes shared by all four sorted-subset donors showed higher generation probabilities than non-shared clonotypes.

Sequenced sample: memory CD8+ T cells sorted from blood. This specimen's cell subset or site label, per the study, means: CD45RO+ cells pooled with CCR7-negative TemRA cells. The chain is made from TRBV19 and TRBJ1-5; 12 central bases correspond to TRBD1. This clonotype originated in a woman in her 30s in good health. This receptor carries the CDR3 CASSKTGTGGRQPQHF. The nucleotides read TGTGCCAGTAGTAAAACCGGGACAGGGGGCAGGCAGCCCCAGCATTTT.